This T cell receptor (beta chain) is drawn from a study of cytomegalovirus exposure and HLA in healthy donors. 60 Vbeta and 13 Jbeta primers were used in PCR. Assay: immunoSEQ multiplex PCR; the TCRdb copy retains only in-frame clones and omits some. Here the sample spans under 70,000 clones, 68% being singletons. The ends lost 2 bases at V and 2 bases at J; junction bases unmatched: 4. The CDR3 totals 16 residues. Per germline, CDR1 MDHEN and CDR2 SYDVKM. This clonotype originated in a woman aged 30 to 39 in good health and CMV-seronegative. This sequence joins TRBV28 and TRBJ2-5; 11 bases line up with TRBD1. The specimen was PBMCs. Written as DNA, the CDR3 is TGTGCCAGCAGTTTAATGGGACAGGGGGTACAAGAGACCCAGTACTTC. It yields the protein CASSLMGQGVQETQYF.